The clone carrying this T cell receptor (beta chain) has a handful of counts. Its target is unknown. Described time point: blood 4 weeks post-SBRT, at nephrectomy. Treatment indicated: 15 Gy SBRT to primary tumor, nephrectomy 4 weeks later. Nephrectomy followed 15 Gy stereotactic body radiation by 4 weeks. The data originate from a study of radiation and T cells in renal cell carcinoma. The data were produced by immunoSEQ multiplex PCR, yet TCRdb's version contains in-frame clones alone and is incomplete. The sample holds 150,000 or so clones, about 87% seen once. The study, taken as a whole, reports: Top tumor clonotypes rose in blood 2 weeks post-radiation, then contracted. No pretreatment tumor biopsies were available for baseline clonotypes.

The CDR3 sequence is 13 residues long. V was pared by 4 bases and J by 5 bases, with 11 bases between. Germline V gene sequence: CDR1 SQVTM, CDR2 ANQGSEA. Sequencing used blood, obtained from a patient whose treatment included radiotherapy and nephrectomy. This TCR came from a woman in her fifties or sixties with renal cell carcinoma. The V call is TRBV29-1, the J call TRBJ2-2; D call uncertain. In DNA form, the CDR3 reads TGCAGCGTTGGGGGTGGGTCTACCGGGGAGCTGTTTTTT. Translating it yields CSVGGGSTGELFF.